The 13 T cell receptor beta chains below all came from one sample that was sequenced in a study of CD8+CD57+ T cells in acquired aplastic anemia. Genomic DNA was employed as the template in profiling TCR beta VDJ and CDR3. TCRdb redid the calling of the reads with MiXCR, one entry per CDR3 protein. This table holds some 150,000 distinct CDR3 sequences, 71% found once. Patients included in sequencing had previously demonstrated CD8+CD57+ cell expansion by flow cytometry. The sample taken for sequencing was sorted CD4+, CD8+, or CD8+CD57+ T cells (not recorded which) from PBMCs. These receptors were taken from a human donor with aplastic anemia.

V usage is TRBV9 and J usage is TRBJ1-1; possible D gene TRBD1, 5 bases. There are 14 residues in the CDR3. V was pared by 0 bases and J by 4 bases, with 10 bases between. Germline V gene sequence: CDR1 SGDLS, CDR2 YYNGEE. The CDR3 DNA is TGTGCCAGCAGCGTAGTGGGGGAGAGCACTGAAGCTTTCTTT. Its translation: CASSVVGESTEAFF.

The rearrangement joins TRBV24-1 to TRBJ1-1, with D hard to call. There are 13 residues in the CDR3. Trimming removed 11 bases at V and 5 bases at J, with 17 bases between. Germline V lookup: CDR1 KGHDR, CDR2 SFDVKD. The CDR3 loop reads CASSLTRETEAFF. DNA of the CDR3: TGTGCCAGCAGCTTAACTCGCGAGACTGAAGCTTTCTTT.

CDR3 coding DNA: TGTGCCAGCAGTTTAGTGGTACAGGACTATGGCTACACCTTC. This gives the protein CASSLVVQDYGYTF. The V gene is TRBV12-3 or TRBV12-4, the J gene TRBJ1-2, with a weak D call TRBD1 (5 bases). The V end was cut by 1 base, the J end by 3 bases, with 9 bases between. This CDR3 is 14 amino acids long.

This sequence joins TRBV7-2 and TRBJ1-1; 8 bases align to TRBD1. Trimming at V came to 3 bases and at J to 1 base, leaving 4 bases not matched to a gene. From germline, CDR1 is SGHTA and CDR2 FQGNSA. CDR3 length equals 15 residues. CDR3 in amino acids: CASSFMTGANTEAFF. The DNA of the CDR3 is TGTGCCAGCAGCTTTATGACAGGGGCGAACACTGAAGCTTTCTTT.

CDR3 protein: CSAPTTGGPDTQYF. The CDR3 nucleotides are TGCAGTGCGCCTACAACGGGGGGGCCAGATACGCAGTATTTT. The chain links TRBV20-1 to TRBJ2-3; 8 bases fit TRBD2. Trimming cost V 6 bases and J 4 bases; bases outside gene matches: 9. The CDR3 totals 14 residues. Germline lookup yields CDR1 DFQATT and CDR2 SNEGSKA (reference sequence).

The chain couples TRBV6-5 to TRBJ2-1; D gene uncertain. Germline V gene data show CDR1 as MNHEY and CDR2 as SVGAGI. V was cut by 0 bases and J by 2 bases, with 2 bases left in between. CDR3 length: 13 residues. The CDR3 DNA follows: TGTGCCAGCAGTTACTCCGCCTACAATGAGCAGTTCTTC. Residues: CASSYSAYNEQFF.

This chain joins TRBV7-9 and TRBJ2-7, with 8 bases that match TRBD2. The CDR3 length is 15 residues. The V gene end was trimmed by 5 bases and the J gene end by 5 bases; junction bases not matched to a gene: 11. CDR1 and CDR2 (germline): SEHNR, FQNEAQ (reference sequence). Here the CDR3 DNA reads TGTGCCAGCAGCCTACCAGGGACTAGTAACAACGAGCAGTACTTC. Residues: CASSLPGTSNNEQYF. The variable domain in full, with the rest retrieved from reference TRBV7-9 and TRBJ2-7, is DTGVSQNPRHKITKRGQNVTFRCDPISEHNRLYWYRQTLGQGPEFLTYFQNEAQLEKSRLLSDRFSAERPKGSFSTLEIQRTEQGDSAMYLCASSLPGTSNNEQYFGPGTRLTVT.

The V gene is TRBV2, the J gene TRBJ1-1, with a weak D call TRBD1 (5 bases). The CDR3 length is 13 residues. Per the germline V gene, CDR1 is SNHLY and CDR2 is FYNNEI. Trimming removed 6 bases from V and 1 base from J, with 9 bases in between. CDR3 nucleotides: TGTGCCAGCAGAGGAGGGGCGAACACTGAAGCTTTCTTT. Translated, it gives CASRGGANTEAFF.

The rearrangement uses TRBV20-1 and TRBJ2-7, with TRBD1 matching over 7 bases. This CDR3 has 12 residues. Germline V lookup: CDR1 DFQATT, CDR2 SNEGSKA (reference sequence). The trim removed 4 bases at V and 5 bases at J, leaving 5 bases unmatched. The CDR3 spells CSAKTGSNEQYF. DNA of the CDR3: TGCAGTGCTAAGACAGGGTCTAACGAGCAGTACTTC.

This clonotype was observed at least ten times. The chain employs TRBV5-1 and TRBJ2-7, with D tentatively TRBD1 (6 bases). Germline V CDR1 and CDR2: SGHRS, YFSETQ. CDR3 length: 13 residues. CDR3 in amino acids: CASSKFPGQPSAV. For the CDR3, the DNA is TGCGCCAGCAGCAAATTCCCAGGACAGCCCAGTGCAGTC.

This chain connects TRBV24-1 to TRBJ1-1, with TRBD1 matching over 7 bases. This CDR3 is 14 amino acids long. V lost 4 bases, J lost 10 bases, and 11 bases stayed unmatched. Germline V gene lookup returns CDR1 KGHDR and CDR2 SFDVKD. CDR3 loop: CATSDAIRGEAAFF. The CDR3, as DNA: TGTGCCACCAGTGACGCCATCAGGGGGGAGGCAGCTTTCTTT.

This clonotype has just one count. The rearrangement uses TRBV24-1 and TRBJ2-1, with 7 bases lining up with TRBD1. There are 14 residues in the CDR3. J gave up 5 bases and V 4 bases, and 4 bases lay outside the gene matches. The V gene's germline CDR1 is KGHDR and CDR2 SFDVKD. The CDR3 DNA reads TGTGCCACCAGTGAACCCGGGACAGACAATGAGCAGTTCTTC. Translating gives CATSEPGTDNEQFF.

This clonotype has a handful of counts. CDR3 DNA: TGTGCCAGCAGCCCCCGGGACAGGGGTTACAATGAGCAGTTCTTC. As protein: CASSPRDRGYNEQFF. The chain links TRBV5-6 to TRBJ2-1; 10 nucleotides agree with TRBD1. Germline values: CDR1 SGHDT, CDR2 YYEEEE. V lost 4 bases and J lost 4; bases outside the gene matches: 5. This CDR3 is built from 15 residues.